This is a list of T cell receptor beta chains from one sample in a study of molecular identifiers for immune sequencing clone quantification. Using its own MiXCR run on the PCR reads, TCRdb lists one record per CDR3 protein. Among 100,000 or so distinct CDR3 sequences listed, roughly a fifth were seen once. The sample taken for sequencing was naive CD8+ T cells from blood, with Jurkat cell RNA spiked in. The origin of the receptors is a human donor in good health. Some libraries in this study had Jurkat cell RNA spiked in. CDR3s include the opening cysteine and the closing phenylalanine or tryptophan. D genes are given only for firm matches. Clone size is shown for a subset of rows, as once, few, many or a class of expanded clone.

cdr3_aa: CASSPGLAGGLFETQYF; cdr3_nt: TGTGCCAGCAGCCCGGGACTAGCGGGGGGGCTATTCGAGACCCAGTACTTC; cdr3_length: 17; v_call: TRBV7-7; j_call: TRBJ2-5; clone_size: many; d_call: TRBD2
cdr3_aa: CSVEVGLGNDHPAGANVLTF; cdr3_nt: TGCAGCGTTGAAGTGGGTTTGGGGAATGACCATCCGGCTGGGGCCAACGTCCTGACTTTC; cdr3_length: 20; v_call: TRBV29-1; j_call: TRBJ2-6; clone_size: many; d_call: .
cdr3_aa: CASSLLSGDYEQYF; cdr3_nt: TGCGCCAGCAGCTTGCTTAGCGGGGACTACGAGCAGTACTTC; cdr3_length: 14; v_call: TRBV5-1; j_call: TRBJ2-7; clone_size: many; d_call: TRBD2
cdr3_aa: CASSLGGRNEQFF; cdr3_nt: TGTGCCAGCAGCCTAGGAGGGAGGAATGAGCAGTTCTTC; cdr3_length: 13; v_call: TRBV7-2; j_call: TRBJ2-1; clone_size: many; d_call: .
cdr3_aa: CSASRDTYNEQFF; cdr3_nt: TGCAGTGCAAGCCGGGACACCTACAATGAGCAGTTCTTC; cdr3_length: 13; v_call: TRBV20-1; j_call: TRBJ2-1; clone_size: .; d_call: .
cdr3_aa: CASSPTGAQTSGAYSYNEQFF; cdr3_nt: TGTGCCAGCTCACCCACCGGTGCCCAGACTAGCGGGGCGTACTCCTACAATGAGCAGTTCTTC; cdr3_length: 21; v_call: TRBV18; j_call: TRBJ2-1; clone_size: once; d_call: TRBD2
cdr3_aa: CASSLVPLTPNGEQYF; cdr3_nt: TGTGCCAGCAGCTTAGTCCCCCTAACACCGAATGGGGAGCAGTACTTC; cdr3_length: 16; v_call: TRBV11-2; j_call: TRBJ2-7; clone_size: .; d_call: .
cdr3_aa: CASGGSGYEQYF; cdr3_nt: TGTGCCAGCGGTGGTAGCGGCTACGAGCAGTACTTC; cdr3_length: 12; v_call: TRBV27; j_call: TRBJ2-7; clone_size: .; d_call: .
cdr3_aa: CASSLVDANNSPLHF; cdr3_nt: TGTGCCAGCAGCTTGGTAGACGCGAATAATTCACCCCTCCACTTT; cdr3_length: 15; v_call: TRBV5-4; j_call: TRBJ1-6; clone_size: .; d_call: .
cdr3_aa: CASSFRGSNQPQHF; cdr3_nt: TGTGCCAGCAGTTTTAGGGGTAGCAATCAGCCCCAGCATTTT; cdr3_length: 14; v_call: TRBV28; j_call: TRBJ1-5; clone_size: .; d_call: .
cdr3_aa: CASSSRTGSQFF; cdr3_nt: TGTGCCAGCAGCTCCAGGACGGGTAGTCAGTTCTTC; cdr3_length: 12; v_call: TRBV7-6; j_call: TRBJ2-1; clone_size: many; d_call: .
cdr3_aa: CSASLAGAAGTGELFF; cdr3_nt: TGCAGTGCTTCTTTAGCGGGGGCCGCGGGCACCGGGGAGCTGTTTTTT; cdr3_length: 16; v_call: TRBV20-1; j_call: TRBJ2-2; clone_size: .; d_call: TRBD2
cdr3_aa: CASSRDTPVYNEQFF; cdr3_nt: TGTGCCAGCAGCAGAGACACCCCGGTTTACAATGAGCAGTTCTTC; cdr3_length: 15; v_call: TRBV5-3; j_call: TRBJ2-1; clone_size: .; d_call: .
cdr3_aa: CASSYSRELAGGGYNGQFF; cdr3_nt: TGTGCCAGCAGTTACTCGAGGGAACTAGCGGGAGGAGGATACAATGGGCAGTTCTTC; cdr3_length: 19; v_call: TRBV6-6; j_call: TRBJ2-1; clone_size: .; d_call: TRBD2
cdr3_aa: CARMTGTSADTQYF; cdr3_nt: TGTGCCAGAATGACAGGGACTAGCGCGGATACGCAGTATTTT; cdr3_length: 14; v_call: TRBV6-2/TRBV6-3; j_call: TRBJ2-3; clone_size: .; d_call: TRBD2
cdr3_aa: CSVQDIHYEQYF; cdr3_nt: TGCAGCGTTCAAGACATACACTACGAGCAGTACTTC; cdr3_length: 12; v_call: TRBV29-1; j_call: TRBJ2-7; clone_size: few; d_call: .
cdr3_aa: CASSLWQGVENIQYF; cdr3_nt: TGTGCCAGCAGCTTATGGCAGGGGGTCGAAAACATTCAGTACTTC; cdr3_length: 15; v_call: TRBV5-6; j_call: TRBJ2-4; clone_size: many; d_call: TRBD1
cdr3_aa: CASSLDYPTSGHEQYF; cdr3_nt: TGTGCCAGCAGCTTAGATTATCCCACCAGCGGTCACGAGCAGTACTTC; cdr3_length: 16; v_call: TRBV11-2; j_call: TRBJ2-7; clone_size: many; d_call: .
cdr3_aa: CASSMGARAKNIQYF; cdr3_nt: TGTGCCAGTAGTATGGGGGCGAGGGCCAAAAACATTCAGTACTTC; cdr3_length: 15; v_call: TRBV19; j_call: TRBJ2-4; clone_size: .; d_call: .
cdr3_aa: CAWAAGGSGNTIYF; cdr3_nt: TGTGCCTGGGCGGCAGGGGGTTCTGGAAACACCATATATTTT; cdr3_length: 14; v_call: TRBV30; j_call: TRBJ1-3; clone_size: .; d_call: TRBD1
cdr3_aa: CSVGRGGVVNSHYEQYF; cdr3_nt: TGCAGCGTCGGGAGAGGAGGCGTAGTTAACTCCCACTACGAGCAGTACTTC; cdr3_length: 17; v_call: TRBV29-1; j_call: TRBJ2-7; clone_size: many; d_call: .
cdr3_aa: CASGGTECEQYF; cdr3_nt: TGTGCCAGCGGTGGGACAGAGTGCGAGCAGTACTTC; cdr3_length: 12; v_call: TRBV27; j_call: TRBJ2-7; clone_size: .; d_call: TRBD1
cdr3_aa: CASSLVFDRSYEQYF; cdr3_nt: TGTGCCAGCAGCTTAGTCTTTGACAGGTCCTACGAGCAGTACTTC; cdr3_length: 15; v_call: TRBV7-9; j_call: TRBJ2-7; clone_size: .; d_call: .
cdr3_aa: CAWSTYATGTYEQYF; cdr3_nt: TGTGCCTGGAGTACCTACGCGACAGGAACCTACGAGCAGTACTTC; cdr3_length: 15; v_call: TRBV30; j_call: TRBJ2-7; clone_size: .; d_call: .
cdr3_aa: CASSPSTGSYEQYF; cdr3_nt: TGCGCCAGCAGCCCCTCGACAGGCTCCTACGAGCAGTACTTC; cdr3_length: 14; v_call: TRBV4-3; j_call: TRBJ2-7; clone_size: many; d_call: .
cdr3_aa: CASFAGGEMNSGNTIYF; cdr3_nt: TGTGCCAGCTTCGCAGGGGGTGAGATGAACTCTGGAAACACCATATATTTT; cdr3_length: 17; v_call: TRBV19; j_call: TRBJ1-3; clone_size: few; d_call: TRBD1
cdr3_aa: CASSASPLNTEAFF; cdr3_nt: TGTGCCAGCAGCGCCAGTCCCTTGAACACTGAAGCTTTCTTT; cdr3_length: 14; v_call: TRBV5-5; j_call: TRBJ1-1; clone_size: many; d_call: .
cdr3_aa: CASSLTTGYNEQFF; cdr3_nt: TGTGCCAGCAGCTTAACCACAGGGTACAATGAGCAGTTCTTC; cdr3_length: 14; v_call: TRBV7-8; j_call: TRBJ2-1; clone_size: many; d_call: .
cdr3_aa: CASSQDLWTFSGGSPLHF; cdr3_nt: TGCGCCAGCAGCCAAGATCTCTGGACCTTTTCAGGTGGTTCACCCCTCCACTTT; cdr3_length: 18; v_call: TRBV4-3; j_call: TRBJ1-6; clone_size: .; d_call: .
cdr3_aa: CASSSYQETQYF; cdr3_nt: TGTGCCAGCAGCTCGTACCAAGAGACCCAGTACTTC; cdr3_length: 12; v_call: TRBV11-2; j_call: TRBJ2-5; clone_size: .; d_call: .
cdr3_aa: CSVALDGYEQYF; cdr3_nt: TGCAGCGTTGCCCTGGACGGCTACGAGCAGTACTTC; cdr3_length: 12; v_call: TRBV29-1; j_call: TRBJ2-7; clone_size: many; d_call: .
cdr3_aa: CASRDSTYEQYF; cdr3_nt: TGTGCCAGCAGGGACAGCACCTACGAGCAGTACTTC; cdr3_length: 12; v_call: TRBV28; j_call: TRBJ2-7; clone_size: many; d_call: .
cdr3_aa: CASSQVRDTQYF; cdr3_nt: TGTGCCAGCAGCCAAGTCCGTGATACGCAGTATTTT; cdr3_length: 12; v_call: TRBV3-1; j_call: TRBJ2-3; clone_size: many; d_call: .
cdr3_aa: CASSPIAGGTEAFF; cdr3_nt: TGTGCCAGCAGCCCAATTGCCGGGGGAACTGAAGCTTTCTTT; cdr3_length: 14; v_call: TRBV9; j_call: TRBJ1-1; clone_size: many; d_call: .
cdr3_aa: CASSPTGSGANVLTF; cdr3_nt: TGTGCTAGCAGCCCTACAGGCTCTGGGGCCAACGTCCTGACTTTC; cdr3_length: 15; v_call: TRBV7-7; j_call: TRBJ2-6; clone_size: .; d_call: .
cdr3_aa: CASSQEGSRYEQYF; cdr3_nt: TGCGCCAGCAGCCAAGAGGGCTCGAGGTACGAGCAGTACTTC; cdr3_length: 14; v_call: TRBV4-1; j_call: TRBJ2-7; clone_size: many; d_call: .
cdr3_aa: CASSVSPVDLGGYEQYF; cdr3_nt: TGTGCCAGCAGTGTCTCCCCTGTTGATCTTGGGGGATACGAGCAGTACTTC; cdr3_length: 17; v_call: TRBV28; j_call: TRBJ2-7; clone_size: .; d_call: .
cdr3_aa: CSARVFGPYNSPLHF; cdr3_nt: TGCAGTGCTAGGGTGTTCGGGCCCTATAATTCACCCCTCCACTTT; cdr3_length: 15; v_call: TRBV20-1; j_call: TRBJ1-6; clone_size: many; d_call: .
cdr3_aa: CATSRDGFSGGPLTGELFF; cdr3_nt: TGTGCCACCAGCAGAGATGGATTTAGCGGGGGGCCTCTCACCGGGGAGCTGTTTTTT; cdr3_length: 19; v_call: TRBV15; j_call: TRBJ2-2; clone_size: few; d_call: TRBD2
cdr3_aa: CASSLVDPASYNEQFF; cdr3_nt: TGCGCCAGCAGCTTGGTCGACCCAGCTTCCTACAATGAGCAGTTCTTC; cdr3_length: 16; v_call: TRBV5-1; j_call: TRBJ2-1; clone_size: many; d_call: .
cdr3_aa: CASSSGRRNEQFF; cdr3_nt: TGCGCCAGCAGCAGCGGGAGACGGAATGAGCAGTTCTTC; cdr3_length: 13; v_call: TRBV4-3; j_call: TRBJ2-1; clone_size: many; d_call: TRBD2
cdr3_aa: CASSFTGTVAYEQYF; cdr3_nt: TGTGCCAGCAGTTTTACCGGGACGGTTGCCTACGAGCAGTACTTC; cdr3_length: 15; v_call: TRBV28; j_call: TRBJ2-7; clone_size: many; d_call: .
cdr3_aa: CASSIGASGLYEQYF; cdr3_nt: TGCGCCAGCAGCATCGGGGCTAGCGGACTCTACGAGCAGTACTTC; cdr3_length: 15; v_call: TRBV5-1; j_call: TRBJ2-7; clone_size: many; d_call: TRBD2
cdr3_aa: CASSFGGSSYNEQFF; cdr3_nt: TGTGCCAGCAGCTTCGGGGGCAGCTCCTACAATGAGCAGTTCTTC; cdr3_length: 15; v_call: TRBV5-4; j_call: TRBJ2-1; clone_size: many; d_call: .
cdr3_aa: CASSPGPLNTEAFF; cdr3_nt: TGTGCCAGTAGTCCGGGACCGTTGAACACTGAAGCTTTCTTT; cdr3_length: 14; v_call: TRBV19; j_call: TRBJ1-1; clone_size: many; d_call: .
cdr3_aa: CASSPIRIVGPLSGVEQYF; cdr3_nt: TGTGCCAGCAGCCCCATCCGTATTGTTGGTCCGCTCTCCGGAGTCGAGCAGTACTTC; cdr3_length: 19; v_call: TRBV7-2; j_call: TRBJ2-7; clone_size: many; d_call: .
cdr3_aa: CSARDTHDRAQQYF; cdr3_nt: TGCAGTGCTAGAGATACTCATGACAGGGCCCAGCAGTACTTC; cdr3_length: 14; v_call: TRBV20-1; j_call: TRBJ2-7; clone_size: many; d_call: TRBD1
cdr3_aa: CASSQEARTSVYEQYF; cdr3_nt: TGCGCCAGCAGCCAAGAGGCGCGGACTAGCGTTTACGAGCAGTACTTC; cdr3_length: 16; v_call: TRBV4-1; j_call: TRBJ2-7; clone_size: .; d_call: TRBD2
cdr3_aa: CASSEVQVSTNYGYTF; cdr3_nt: TGTGCCAGCAGTGAAGTTCAGGTTTCTACTAACTATGGCTACACCTTC; cdr3_length: 16; v_call: TRBV6-1; j_call: TRBJ1-2; clone_size: many; d_call: .
cdr3_aa: CASSQGRDLTGNTIYF; cdr3_nt: TGCGCCAGCAGCCAAGGCCGGGACTTAACTGGAAACACCATATATTTT; cdr3_length: 16; v_call: TRBV4-3; j_call: TRBJ1-3; clone_size: many; d_call: .
cdr3_aa: CASSPPTGGQETQYF; cdr3_nt: TGTGCCAGCAGTCCGCCTACAGGCGGCCAAGAGACCCAGTACTTC; cdr3_length: 15; v_call: TRBV12-3/TRBV12-4; j_call: TRBJ2-5; clone_size: many; d_call: .
cdr3_aa: CASTASSGNTIYF; cdr3_nt: TGTGCCAGTACGGCGAGCTCTGGAAACACCATATATTTT; cdr3_length: 13; v_call: TRBV19; j_call: TRBJ1-3; clone_size: few; d_call: .
cdr3_aa: CASNTGPNTEAFF; cdr3_nt: TGTGCCAGCAATACAGGTCCGAACACTGAAGCTTTCTTT; cdr3_length: 13; v_call: TRBV6-5; j_call: TRBJ1-1; clone_size: .; d_call: .